Presented here are 23 T cell receptor beta chains from one specimen sequenced in a study of cytomegalovirus exposure and HLA in healthy donors. This PCR relied on a set of 60 Vbeta primers and 13 Jbeta primers. Repertoires were generated with immunoSEQ multiplex PCR, while TCRdb's copy carries only in-frame clones and drops some. In the table there are about 150,000 clones, approximately 80% of which are singletons. Sequencing was carried out using PBMCs. The receptors originated from a woman between 45 and 65 years old in good health and CMV-seropositive.

Only a few counts were recorded for this clone. The chain employs TRBV13 and TRBJ1-6; D ambiguous. Germline values: CDR1 PRHDT, CDR2 FYEKMQ (reference sequence). This CDR3 spans 16 amino acids. Trimming left V 0 bases short and J 0 bases short, with 6 bases between. For the CDR3, the DNA is TGTGCCAGCAGCTTAGGACGGAGCTCCTATAATTCACCCCTCCACTTT. The encoded protein is CASSLGRSSYNSPLHF. Full variable domain (outside the CDR3, taken from reference TRBV13 and TRBJ1-6): AAGVIQSPRHLIKEKRETATLKCYPIPRHDTVYWYQQGPGQDPQFLISFYEKMQSDKGSIPDRFSAQQFSDYHSELNMSSLELGDSALYFCASSLGRSSYNSPLHFGNGTRLTVT.

The V and J genes are TRBV7-2 and TRBJ2-7, with D perhaps TRBD2 (6 bases). Deletions cut 6 bases from V and 2 bases from J, with 8 bases between. The CDR3 totals 12 residues. From germline, CDR1 is SGHTA and CDR2 FQGNSA. CDR3 region: CASRSGPYEQYF. The CDR3 DNA is TGTGCCAGCAGGAGCGGGCCCTACGAGCAGTACTTC.

V and J are TRBV5-4 and TRBJ2-6; D gene unclear. The length of the CDR3 is 17 residues. Germline V lookup: CDR1 SGHNT, CDR2 YYREEE (reference sequence). V was pared by 0 bases and J by 3 bases, with 13 bases between. This CDR3 is CASSLVERLIGANVLTF. The CDR3 region has the DNA TGTGCCAGCAGCTTGGTAGAGCGTTTGATTGGGGCCAACGTCCTGACTTTC.

The genes are TRBV7-2 and TRBJ2-7, with TRBD1 matching over 7 bases. J gave up 6 bases and V 6 bases, and 2 bases lay outside the gene matches. CDR3 length equals 11 residues. The germline gives CDR1 SGHTA, CDR2 FQGNSA. The CDR3 loop reads CASSDRVEQYF. Written as DNA, the CDR3 is TGTGCCAGCAGTGACAGGGTCGAGCAGTACTTC.

The table lists this clone with a few counts. This chain links TRBV27 with TRBJ1-2; D is possibly TRBD1 (6 bases). Per germline, CDR1 MNHEY and CDR2 SMNVEV (reference sequence). V lost 5 bases and J 1 base, leaving 23 bases between the germline ends. The CDR3 totals 18 residues. CDR3 region: CASSPSVPVDSRNYGYTF. The CDR3 DNA sequence: TGTGCCAGCAGTCCCTCGGTCCCGGTGGACAGTCGTAACTATGGCTACACCTTC.

The chain couples TRBV9 to TRBJ2-7; TRBD2 matches at 8 bases. CDR3 length equals 16 residues. The J segment lost 7 bases and the V segment lost 0 bases, leaving 12 bases of the junction unmatched. From germline, CDR1 is SGDLS and CDR2 YYNGEE. DNA of the CDR3: TGTGCCAGCAGCGTAGTACCGCGGGGGGCCGAGGGTGAGCAGTACTTC. Translating gives CASSVVPRGAEGEQYF.

This chain joins TRBV10-2 and TRBJ2-2, with TRBD2 as a possible D gene (5 bases). V was clipped by 4 bases and J by 0 bases, with 12 bases between them. CDR3 length: 16 residues. Germline V CDR1 and CDR2: WSHSY, SAAADI. CDR3 in amino acids: CASSVLGLSNTGELFF. The CDR3 bases are TGCGCCAGCAGTGTGTTAGGACTGTCGAACACCGGGGAGCTGTTTTTT.

A remark on this clone: Additional DNA sequences in this sample encode the identical CDR3. The V gene is TRBV14, the J gene TRBJ2-3; D perhaps matches TRBD1 (6 bases). V was cut by 2 bases and J by 2 bases, with 14 bases left in between. The CDR3 runs 16 residues. CDR1 and CDR2 from the germline V gene are SGHDN and FVKESK. CDR3 protein: CASSQLSTGLTDTQYF. In DNA, the CDR3 is TGTGCCAGCAGCCAACTCTCAACAGGGCTCACAGATACGCAGTATTTT.

The chain couples TRBV5-6 to TRBJ1-2, with TRBD1 as a possible D gene (6 bases). Trimming stripped 4 bases from V and 4 bases from J, with 17 bases between. The CDR3 totals 15 residues. CDR1 SGHDT and CDR2 YYEEEE come from the germline V gene. For the CDR3, the DNA is TGTGCCAGCAGCCCGGCTCGGGGCAGGGGCTATGGCTACACCTTC. This sequence encodes CASSPARGRGYGYTF.

The chain recombines TRBV7-9 with TRBJ1-1, with unresolved D. Trimming left V 5 bases short and J 3 bases short, with 10 bases between. Germline V gives CDR1 SEHNR, CDR2 FQNEAQ (reference sequence). The CDR3 spans 13 residues. CDR3 coding DNA: TGTGCCAGCAGCCTCCTCGGGGACACTGAAGCTTTCTTT. It encodes CASSLLGDTEAFF.

The CDR3 here is CASRKQGSGNTIYF. The CDR3 nucleotides are TGTGCCAGCAGAAAACAGGGTTCTGGAAACACCATATATTTT. V is TRBV6-5 and J is TRBJ1-3; TRBD1 might be the D (6 bases). From germline, CDR1 is MNHEY and CDR2 SVGAGI. V shed 6 bases and J shed 1 base, with 10 bases lying between them. There are 14 residues in the CDR3.

The chain uses TRBV4-2 and TRBJ1-3; D unclear. Germline CDR1 reads LGHNA; CDR2 reads YNFKEQ. The CDR3 covers 18 residues. V dropped 1 base and J dropped 0 bases, with 16 bases sitting between them. CDR3 amino acids: CASSQGLGLLSSGNTIYF. The CDR3 DNA sequence: TGTGCCAGCAGCCAAGGACTAGGACTTCTGAGCTCTGGAAACACCATATATTTT.

This chain uses TRBV9 with TRBJ2-1; D call uncertain. This CDR3 has 14 residues. Trimming left V 2 bases short and J 8 bases short, with 14 bases between. In germline, CDR1 is SGDLS, CDR2 YYNGEE. This chain's CDR3 is CASSVRPSNHEQFF. The CDR3 nucleotides read TGTGCCAGCAGCGTGAGGCCCTCGAACCATGAGCAGTTCTTC.

V and J are TRBV7-9 and TRBJ1-4; the D gene is possibly TRBD1 (5 bases). Germline V lookup: CDR1 SEHNR, CDR2 FQNEAQ (reference sequence). V dropped 0 bases and J dropped 0 bases, with 11 bases sitting between them. CDR3 size: 17 residues. The CDR3, as DNA: TGTGCCAGCAGCTTAGCCAGGGCTTATGCAACTAATGAAAAACTGTTTTTT. This sequence encodes CASSLARAYATNEKLFF.

This clone was counted a few times. The rearrangement links TRBV28 to TRBJ2-1, with 7 bases identical to TRBD2. The length of the CDR3 is 13 residues. J gave up 7 bases and V 5 bases, and 5 bases lay outside the gene matches. Germline CDR1 MDHEN, CDR2 SYDVKM. The CDR3 loop is CASSPWGGNEQFF. In DNA form, the CDR3 reads TGTGCCAGCAGTCCTTGGGGGGGGAATGAGCAGTTCTTC. The complete variable domain, with remaining parts taken from reference TRBV28 and TRBJ2-1, reads DVKVTQSSRYLVKRTGEKVFLECVQDMDHENMFWYRQDPGLGLRLIYFSYDVKMKEKGDIPEGYSVSREKKERFSLILESASTNQTSMYLCASSPWGGNEQFFGPGTRLTVL.

The rearrangement links TRBV10-2 to TRBJ1-2; maybe TRBD1 (6 bases). The CDR3 has 12 amino acids. The germline CDR1 and CDR2 sequences are WSHSY and SAAADI. V shed 6 bases and J shed 2 bases, with 7 bases lying between them. The CDR3 is CASSDRNYGYTF. The DNA for the CDR3 is TGCGCCAGCAGCGACAGGAACTATGGCTACACCTTC.

The chain recombines TRBV15 with TRBJ1-1, with D hard to call. The CDR3 loop spans 14 amino acids. V was shortened by 0 bases and J by 7 bases, with 12 bases between the two germline ends. Germline V gives CDR1 LNHNV, CDR2 YYDKDF (reference sequence). The DNA for the CDR3 is TGTGCCACCAGCAGAGATTTCGATTCGGGTGAAGCTTTCTTT. This codes for CATSRDFDSGEAFF.

The chain carries TRBV5-1 and TRBJ1-1, with 8 bases aligning to TRBD1. The CDR3 is 16 amino acids. Germline CDR1 reads SGHRS; CDR2 reads YFSETQ. V shed 0 bases and J 5 bases; nucleotides not matched to a gene: 9. The CDR3 DNA reads TGCGCCAGCAGCTTGGCCCAGACAGGGGCGAGGACTGAAGCTTTCTTT. Its protein is CASSLAQTGARTEAFF.

The chain links TRBV4-1 to TRBJ2-2, with a weak D call TRBD2 (5 bases). V was cut by 4 bases and J by 3 bases, with 9 bases left in between. Germline-derived CDR1 and CDR2 are MGHRA and YSYEKL. This CDR3 is 14 amino acids long. CDR3 in DNA: TGCGCCAGCAGCCTCGAGGGATACACCGGGGAGCTGTTTTTT. This translates into CASSLEGYTGELFF.

The DNA of the CDR3 is TGTGCCAGCAGTCCCGGGGGTCCCATAGGGGAGCAGTACTTC. This codes for CASSPGGPIGEQYF. This chain links TRBV4-2 with TRBJ2-7; tentative D call: TRBD2 (6 bases). The germline V and J ends were trimmed by 6 bases and 7 bases, with 19 bases remaining between them. CDR3 length: 14 amino acids. Germline lookup yields CDR1 LGHNA and CDR2 YNFKEQ.

This clone was observed once. This chain links TRBV5-5 with TRBJ2-1; a possible D gene is TRBD2 (5 bases). Between the trimmed V and J ends, which lost 0 bases and 8 bases, there was a span of 9 bases. The CDR3 length is 13 residues. Germline V gives CDR1 SGHKS, CDR2 YYEKEE (reference sequence). CDR3 amino acids: CASSLEGAYEQFF. CDR3 DNA: TGTGCCAGCAGCTTGGAGGGAGCCTATGAGCAGTTCTTC. Together with reference TRBV5-5 and TRBJ2-1, the CDR3 gives the full variable domain: DAGVTQSPTHLIKTRGQQVTLRCSPISGHKSVSWYQQVLGQGPQFIFQYYEKEERGRGNFPDRFSARQFPNYSSELNVNALLLGDSALYLCASSLEGAYEQFFGPGTRLTVL.

This clone has more than one count but fewer than ten. The chain couples TRBV19 to TRBJ1-1, with D perhaps TRBD1 (5 bases). V was cut by 6 bases and J by 7 bases, with 12 bases left in between. This CDR3 is built from 12 residues. Germline values: CDR1 LNHDA, CDR2 SQIVND (reference sequence). DNA of the CDR3: TGTGCCAGTAGCCCCTGGGGGGGTGAAGCTTTCTTT. This codes for CASSPWGGEAFF.

V usage is TRBV6-1 and J usage is TRBJ2-7, with 7 bases matching TRBD2. V shed 0 bases, J shed 2 bases, and the junction held 7 bases outside the gene matches. Germline CDR1 reads MNHNS; CDR2 reads SASEGT. The length of the CDR3 is 16 residues. This CDR3 is CASSEAARGGTYEQYF. DNA of the CDR3: TGTGCCAGCAGTGAAGCCGCCCGCGGGGGTACCTACGAGCAGTACTTC.